This passage covers 21 T cell receptor beta chains from one sample sequenced in a study of Graves' ophthalmopathy and Graves' hyperthyroidism (dated by TCRdb to about 2018). The sample was run on an Illumina HiSeq 2000. For repertoire sequencing, TCR beta CDR3 regions were amplified from RNA transcripts. A first-round RT-PCR used HTBI primers with the Qiagen OneStep RT-PCR kit, followed by a second-round multiplex PCR, size selection and purification. The public reads were run again by TCRdb, first through fastp at Q25 and then through MiXCR, and only productive beta chains were kept. Duplicate CDR3 protein sequences are folded into a single record with the most common DNA and genes. This sample lists around 1.1 million distinct CDR3 sequences; about 38% were detected once. Together, the top ten hold 11% of the sample. The sample consisted of peripheral blood or thyroid tissue (not recorded which). The receptors derive from an adult man with Graves' hyperthyroidism.

The chain uses TRBV29-1 and TRBJ2-5, with D maybe TRBD1 (6 bases). This CDR3 has 14 residues. Germline V gene sequence: CDR1 SQVTM, CDR2 ANQGSEA. V gave up 6 bases and J gave up 5 bases, with 19 bases separating them. CDR3 DNA sequence: TGCAGCGTCGACGAAACAGGGATCGGGGAGACCCAGTACTTC. Translation: CSVDETGIGETQYF.

Regarding this clonotype: Just one base apart from a much larger clone, this may be a read error. The rearrangement joins TRBV20-1 to TRBJ2-6; D ambiguous. The CDR3 is made up of 14 amino acids. V gave up 6 bases and J gave up 0 bases, with 9 bases separating them. In germline, CDR1 is DFQATT, CDR2 SNEGSKA (reference sequence). Here the CDR3 reads CSAVRNSGANVLTF. Here the CDR3 DNA reads TGCAGTGCAGTTCGGAACTCTGGGGCCAACGTCCTGACTTTC.

In this sample, this clonotype turned up many times. This rearrangement joins TRBV29-1 to TRBJ1-1; D is undetermined. The germline CDR1 and CDR2 sequences are SQVTM and ANQGSEA. V lost 5 bases and J lost 0, with 10 bases in between. The CDR3 totals 13 residues. CDR3: CSVCRALNTEAFF. Written as DNA, the CDR3 is TGCAGCGTTTGTCGGGCTCTGAACACTGAAGCTTTCTTT. Variable domain in full (rest from reference TRBV29-1 and TRBJ1-1): SAVISQKPSRDICQRGTSLTIQCQVDSQVTMMFWYRQQPGQSLTLIATANQGSEATYESGFVIDKFPISRPNLTFSTLTVSNMSPEDSSIYLCSVCRALNTEAFFGQGTRLTVV.

The V and J genes are TRBV4-2 and TRBJ1-1, with TRBD1 matching 7 bases. V dropped 6 bases and J dropped 7; count of bases not matched to a gene: 5. The CDR3 totals 12 residues. The germline V gene has CDR1 LGHNA and CDR2 YNFKEQ. CDR3 DNA sequence: TGTGCCAGCAGACAGGGGTCGAGTGAAGCTTTCTTT. The encoded protein is CASRQGSSEAFF.

The chain links TRBV25-1 to TRBJ2-5; D unresolved. Trimming cost V 2 bases and J 2 bases, with 15 bases left between them. This CDR3 has 16 residues. Germline V CDR1 and CDR2: MGHDK, SYGVNS. The CDR3 reads CASSEASEMGQETQYF. For the CDR3, the DNA is TGTGCCAGCAGTGAAGCTTCGGAAATGGGGCAAGAGACCCAGTACTTC.

This sequence joins TRBV10-2 and TRBJ2-7; 8 bases map to TRBD2. The CDR3 is made up of 16 amino acids. Losses at the gene ends were 4 bases for V and 0 bases for J; bases not matched to a gene: 8. Germline assignment: CDR1 WSHSY and CDR2 SAAADI. The CDR3 here is CASSAGPSGSSYEQYF. The CDR3 DNA reads TGCGCCAGCAGTGCAGGGCCCAGCGGGAGCTCCTACGAGCAGTACTTC.

The chain is built from TRBV29-1 and TRBJ1-1; D gene ambiguous. Germline CDR1 and CDR2: SQVTM and ANQGSEA. The CDR3 extends over 13 amino acids. Trimming cost V 3 bases and J 4 bases, with 12 bases left between them. CDR3 sequence reads: CSVEPPARTEAFF. As DNA, the CDR3 is TGCAGCGTTGAGCCGCCAGCGCGCACTGAAGCTTTCTTT.

On this clonotype itself: A much larger clone differs from this one at a single base, so this may be a read error. The chain joins TRBV5-1 to TRBJ2-6; 7 positions agree with TRBD1. This CDR3 is 17 amino acids long. Per germline, CDR1 SGHRS and CDR2 YFSETQ. V shed 9 bases and J 1 base; nucleotides not matched to a gene: 13. Here the CDR3 DNA reads TGCGCCAACAAGATGGGACAGACGACATCTGGGGCCAACGTCCTGACTTTC. Translating gives CANKMGQTTSGANVLTF.

This clonotype has only one observation. The chain carries TRBV15 and TRBJ1-4; no clear D gene. This CDR3 comprises 17 residues. Trimming removed 3 bases at V and 8 bases at J, with 22 bases between. The germline CDR1 and CDR2 sequences are LNHNV and YYDKDF (reference sequence). The CDR3 loop is CATSRDTVNLFFEKLFF. The CDR3 coding sequence is TGTGCCACCAGCAGGGATACAGTGAACCTGTTTTTCGAAAAACTGTTTTTT.

The chain is built from TRBV4-1 and TRBJ1-5; D unresolved. The V end was cut by 5 bases, the J end by 0 bases, with 14 bases between. This CDR3 comprises 16 residues. CDR1 and CDR2 (germline): MGHRA, YSYEKL. The DNA for the CDR3 is TGCGCCAGCAGCGAAGGGCGGATGTATAGCAATCAGCCCCAGCATTTT. Its protein is CASSEGRMYSNQPQHF.

With respect to this clonotype: This is likely a read error, given that the CDR3 carries no conserved phenylalanine or tryptophan at its end. The rearrangement links TRBV24-1 to TRBJ2-7; 7 bases agree with TRBD1. V gave up 10 bases and J gave up 0 bases; unmatched junction bases: 5. The CDR3 loop spans 13 amino acids. The germline V gene has CDR1 KGHDR and CDR2 SFDVKD. CDR3 residues: CATQGQHSYEQYL. The CDR3, as DNA: TGTGCCACTCAGGGACAGCACTCCTACGAGCAGTACCTC.

This clonotype was found many times. The chain combines TRBV2 with TRBJ1-3; D not certain. Germline V gene lookup returns CDR1 SNHLY and CDR2 FYNNEI. CDR3 length: 15 residues. Trimming left V 5 bases short and J 0 bases short, with 11 bases between. The chain's CDR3 is CASSSPSLSGNTIYF. The CDR3 bases are TGTGCCAGCAGTTCCCCGAGTCTCTCTGGAAACACCATATATTTT.

This clonotype was counted only a few times. The chain uses TRBV4-3 and TRBJ1-1; D remains ambiguous. V was shortened by 2 bases and J by 1 base, with 8 bases between the two germline ends. There are 14 residues in the CDR3. Germline CDR1 and CDR2: LGHNA and YSLEER. The CDR3 region is CASSQPTRNTEAFF. In DNA form, the CDR3 reads TGCGCCAGCAGCCAACCCACACGGAACACTGAAGCTTTCTTT.

This clonotype was seen repeatedly, ten times or more. One end of the junction varies from germline; a read error may be responsible. The chain combines TRBV4-1 with TRBJ1-2; possible D gene TRBD1, 5 bases. Germline V gene lookup returns CDR1 MGHRA and CDR2 YSYEKL. The CDR3 is made up of 14 amino acids. CDR3 nucleotides: TGTGCCAGCAGCCCGGGGACGTCGATCTATGGCTACACCTTC. This sequence encodes CASSPGTSIYGYTF.

There are many counts of this clonotype. The chain carries TRBV2 and TRBJ1-4; the D is unclear. Looked up from germline, CDR1 is SNHLY and CDR2 is FYNNEI. V lost 6 bases to trimming and J lost 8 bases, with 10 bases between them. This CDR3 has 12 amino acids. The CDR3 reads CASRGVVEKLFF. DNA for the CDR3: TGTGCCAGCAGGGGTGTTGTCGAAAAACTGTTTTTT.

This clonotype has only a few counts. This may stem from a read error, because a much larger clone lies one nucleotide away. V is TRBV11-2 and J is TRBJ2-7, with a weak D call TRBD1 (5 bases). The CDR3 loop spans 14 amino acids. The V gene's germline CDR1 is SGHAT and CDR2 FQNNGV. The germline V and J ends were trimmed by 0 bases and 0 bases, with 6 bases remaining between them. The CDR3 nucleotides are TGTGCCAGCAGCTTAGAACAGGTCTCCTACGAGCAGTACTTC. Translation: CASSLEQVSYEQYF.

This clonotype was counted many times. The chain joins TRBV10-3 to TRBJ1-4; D remains ambiguous. Germline lookup yields CDR1 ENHRY and CDR2 SYGVKD. V was pared by 8 bases and J by 3 bases, with 10 bases between. CDR3 length: 13 residues. In DNA, the CDR3 is TGTGCCATCCGGACGGATTCTAATGAAAAACTGTTTTTT. This codes for CAIRTDSNEKLFF.

With regard to this clonotype: One junction end disagrees with the germline gene, perhaps due to a read error. The V and J genes are TRBV29-1 and TRBJ1-4; a possible D gene is TRBD1 (5 bases). CDR1 and CDR2 (germline): SQVTM, ANQGSEA. The length of the CDR3 is 10 residues. In nucleotides, the CDR3 is TGCAGCGCTAAGGGGCAGGGTATTCTTTTT. This encodes CSAKGQGILF.

The J gene is TRBJ1-1, the V gene TRBV29-1; maybe TRBD1 (6 bases). The CDR3 is made up of 12 amino acids. CDR1 is SQVTM, CDR2 ANQGSEA, per germline. Between the trimmed V and J ends, which lost 8 bases and 5 bases, there was a span of 15 bases. The CDR3 spells CSWTDQGTEAFF. The CDR3 DNA reads as TGCAGCTGGACAGACCAGGGGACTGAAGCTTTCTTT.

The chain carries TRBV7-9 and TRBJ2-5; 11 positions match TRBD2. CDR1 and CDR2 from the germline V gene are SEHNR and FQNEAQ (reference sequence). There are 16 residues in the CDR3. Losses at the gene ends were 5 bases for V and 5 bases for J; bases not matched to a gene: 10. The CDR3 loop reads CASSNSGGALQETQYF. The CDR3 DNA sequence: TGTGCCAGCAGCAATAGCGGGGGGGCACTTCAGGAGACCCAGTACTTC.

The J gene is TRBJ1-1, the V gene TRBV7-2; D may be TRBD1 (6 bases). The CDR3 sequence is 15 residues long. CDR1 and CDR2 (germline): SGHTA, FQGNSA. V was pared by 2 bases and J by 2 bases, with 12 bases between. CDR3 residues: CASSLMTGGNTEAFF. The CDR3 region has the DNA TGTGCCAGCAGCTTAATGACCGGGGGCAACACTGAAGCTTTCTTT. The full variable domain, in which reference TRBV7-2 and TRBJ1-1 provide the parts outside the CDR3, is GAGVSQSPSNKVTEKGKDVELRCDPISGHTALYWYRQSLGQGLEFLIYFQGNSAPDKSGLPSDRFSAERTGGSVSTLTIQRTQQEDSAVYLCASSLMTGGNTEAFFGQGTRLTVV.